Below, 3 T cell receptor beta chains from the same sample are listed, as sequenced in a study of blood T cell repertoires in COVID-19. Only in-frame clones appear in the TCRdb table, and some are missing; sequencing was by immunoSEQ multiplex PCR. This table holds about 160,000 clones, 80% to 90% found once. Source material: peripheral blood. These TCRs come from a woman between 50 and 59 years old with COVID-19, enrolled during active disease.

The V call is TRBV6-2 or TRBV6-3, the J call TRBJ1-5; D gene uncertain. The CDR3 totals 15 residues. The V and J ends lost 7 bases and 7 bases respectively, with 20 bases between them. Germline V gene data show CDR1 as MNHEY and CDR2 as SVGEGT. In nucleotides, the CDR3 is TGTGCCAGCAACCCCCGGGTTGGGTCGGGACAGCCCCAGCATTTT. Its translation: CASNPRVGSGQPQHF.

The count of this clone is one. V and J are TRBV14 and TRBJ2-7, with TRBD1 matching over 7 bases. Germline-derived CDR1 and CDR2 are SGHDN and FVKESK. The CDR3 extends over 15 amino acids. After removal of 5 bases from V and 2 bases from J, the junction contained 9 bases not matched to a gene. CDR3 loop: CASSSFDRDPYEQYF. CDR3 DNA sequence: TGTGCCAGCAGCTCCTTTGACAGGGACCCCTACGAGCAGTACTTC.

The V and J genes are TRBV6-2 or TRBV6-3 and TRBJ2-7; maybe TRBD1 (5 bases). Germline CDR1 is MNHEY and CDR2 is SVGEGT. V gave up 3 bases and J gave up 2 bases, with 11 bases separating them. This CDR3 is 14 amino acids long. The CDR3 nucleotides read TGTGCCAGCAGTTATGTAAGGGGCCCCTACGAGCAGTACTTC. This codes for CASSYVRGPYEQYF.